These 5 T cell receptor beta chains were all obtained from the same sample, sequenced in a study of cytomegalovirus exposure and HLA in healthy donors. 13 Jbeta primers and 60 Vbeta primers were used for the PCR. Using immunoSEQ multiplex PCR, the repertoire was profiled, and TCRdb retains in-frame clones only, with some absent. This sample has approximately 200,000 clones; about 81% occur once, and the top ten carry around 2%. Sequencing input: PBMCs. The source of these receptors is a woman aged 18 to 35 in good health and CMV-seropositive.

The chain has TRBV4-3 and TRBJ2-3, with D possibly matching TRBD2 (6 bases). Germline loops: CDR1 LGHNA, CDR2 YSLEER. This CDR3 has 16 residues. V was clipped by 0 bases and J by 4 bases, with 14 bases between them. For the CDR3, the DNA is TGCGCCAGCAGCCAAGATCACGGTAGCGGCCCAGATACGCAGTATTTT. As protein: CASSQDHGSGPDTQYF.

The rearrangement uses TRBV5-1 and TRBJ1-6; TRBD1 agrees at 10 bases. This CDR3 is built from 16 residues. Germline assignment: CDR1 SGHRS and CDR2 YFSETQ. V lost 10 bases to trimming and J lost 3 bases; unmatched junction nucleotides: 10. CDR3 nucleotide sequence: TGCGCCTCCCAAGGAGGGACAGGGGACTATAATTCACCCCTCCACTTT. Its translation: CASQGGTGDYNSPLHF.

This sequence joins TRBV10-3 and TRBJ2-7, with TRBD1 identical over 9 bases. The CDR3 sequence is 13 residues long. V was pared by 10 bases and J by 7 bases, with 11 bases of the junction left unmatched. Per germline, CDR1 ENHRY and CDR2 SYGVKD. The CDR3 sequence is CATDPQGAREQYF. In DNA form, the CDR3 reads TGTGCCACAGATCCACAGGGGGCGCGGGAGCAGTACTTC.

CDR3 nucleotide sequence: TGTGCCTGGAATCAGGGGGTCCCTGATACTGAAGCTTTCTTT. This gives the protein CAWNQGVPDTEAFF. The chain employs TRBV30 and TRBJ1-1, with 7 bases identical to TRBD1. The CDR3 loop spans 14 amino acids. Germline V gives CDR1 GTSNPN, CDR2 SVGIG (reference sequence). The V gene end was trimmed by 4 bases and the J gene end by 5 bases; junction bases not matched to a gene: 10. The variable domain in full, completed from reference TRBV30 and TRBJ1-1, reads SQTIHQWPATLVQPVGSPLSLECTVEGTSNPNLYWYRQAAGRGLQLLFYSVGIGQISSEVPQNLSASRPQDRQFILSSKKLLLSDSGFYLCAWNQGVPDTEAFFGQGTRLTVV.

As to this clone: Within the sample, other DNA sequences also encode this same CDR3. The chain carries TRBV4-1 and TRBJ2-3, with D unclear. This CDR3 region has 13 residues. Per the germline V gene, CDR1 is MGHRA and CDR2 is YSYEKL. V was clipped by 2 bases and J by 2 bases, with 5 bases between them. CDR3 protein: CASSQTSTDTQYF. CDR3 nucleotide sequence: TGCGCCAGCAGCCAAACATCCACAGATACGCAGTATTTT.